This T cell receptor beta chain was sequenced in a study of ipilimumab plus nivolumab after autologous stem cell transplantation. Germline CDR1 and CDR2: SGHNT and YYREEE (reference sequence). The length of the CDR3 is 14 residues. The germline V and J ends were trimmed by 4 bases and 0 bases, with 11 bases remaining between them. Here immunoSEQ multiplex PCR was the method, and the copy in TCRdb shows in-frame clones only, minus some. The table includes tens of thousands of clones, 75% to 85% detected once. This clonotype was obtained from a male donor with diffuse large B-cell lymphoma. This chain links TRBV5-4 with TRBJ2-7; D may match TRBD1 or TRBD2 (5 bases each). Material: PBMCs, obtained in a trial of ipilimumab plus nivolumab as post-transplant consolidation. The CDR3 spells CASSTGPNSYEQYF. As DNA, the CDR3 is TGTGCCAGCAGCACGGGACCGAACTCCTACGAGCAGTACTTC.